The clone carrying this T cell receptor (beta chain) was seen once. The entry originates in a study of beta chain features in type 1 diabetes. The length of the CDR3 is 14 residues. In germline, CDR1 is SGHTA, CDR2 FQGNSA. Trimming pared 5 bases from V and 3 bases from J, leaving 13 bases between. Every bit of the isolated RNA underwent reverse transcription, so sequencing read expressed TCRB transcripts. This table comes from immunoSEQ multiplex PCR, and its TCRdb copy is limited to in-frame clones, with some not included. There are about 140,000 clones in the sample; less than 9% occur only once, and approximately 1.4% lies in the top ten.

This receptor was taken from a young woman in good health. The chain combines TRBV7-2 with TRBJ1-1, with D perhaps TRBD1 (6 bases). The sequenced sample was central memory CD4+ T cells from blood. The CDR3 nucleotides read TGTGCCAGCAGCCTCGGACAGTTTTACACTGAAGCTTTCTTT. This translates into CASSLGQFYTEAFF.